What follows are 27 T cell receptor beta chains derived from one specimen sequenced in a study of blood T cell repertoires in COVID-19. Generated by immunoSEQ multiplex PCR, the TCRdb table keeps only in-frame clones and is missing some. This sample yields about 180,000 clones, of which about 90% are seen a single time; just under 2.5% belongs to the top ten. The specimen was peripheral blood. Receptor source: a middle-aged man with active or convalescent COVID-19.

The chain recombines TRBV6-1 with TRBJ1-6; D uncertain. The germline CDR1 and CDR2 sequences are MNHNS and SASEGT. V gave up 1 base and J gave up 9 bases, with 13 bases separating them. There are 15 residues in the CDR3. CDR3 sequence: CASSEGEGRGSPLHF. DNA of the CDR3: TGTGCCAGCAGTGAAGGGGAGGGTCGGGGTTCACCCCTCCACTTT.

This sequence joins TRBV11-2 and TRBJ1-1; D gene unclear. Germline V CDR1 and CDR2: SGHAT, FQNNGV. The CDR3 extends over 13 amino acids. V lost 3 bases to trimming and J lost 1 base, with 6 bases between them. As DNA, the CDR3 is TGTGCCAGCAGCTTCGAGGCGAACACTGAAGCTTTCTTT. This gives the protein CASSFEANTEAFF.

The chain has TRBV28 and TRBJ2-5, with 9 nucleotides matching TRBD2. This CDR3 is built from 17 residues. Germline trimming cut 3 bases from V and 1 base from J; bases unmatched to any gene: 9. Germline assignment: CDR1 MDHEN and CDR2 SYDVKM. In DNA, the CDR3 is TGTGCCAGCAGTTTCGGCCGGGGCGGGGGGGCCCAAGAGACCCAGTACTTC. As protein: CASSFGRGGGAQETQYF.

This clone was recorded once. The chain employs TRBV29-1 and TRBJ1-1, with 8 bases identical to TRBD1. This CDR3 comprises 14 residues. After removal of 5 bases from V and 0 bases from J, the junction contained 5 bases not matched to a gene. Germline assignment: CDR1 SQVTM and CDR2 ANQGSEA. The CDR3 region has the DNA TGCAGCGTTACAGGGGGAGGGATGAACACTGAAGCTTTCTTT. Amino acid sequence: CSVTGGGMNTEAFF.

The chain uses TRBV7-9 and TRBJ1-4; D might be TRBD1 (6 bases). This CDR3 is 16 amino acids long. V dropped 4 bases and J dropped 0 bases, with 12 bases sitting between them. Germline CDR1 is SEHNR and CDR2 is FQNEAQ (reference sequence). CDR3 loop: CASSSRTVATNEKLFF. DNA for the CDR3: TGTGCCAGCAGCTCGCGGACAGTCGCAACTAATGAAAAACTGTTTTTT.

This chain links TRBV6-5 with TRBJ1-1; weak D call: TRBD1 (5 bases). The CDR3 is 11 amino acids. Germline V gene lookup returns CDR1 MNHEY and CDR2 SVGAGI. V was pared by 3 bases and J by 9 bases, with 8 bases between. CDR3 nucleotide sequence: TGTGCCAGCAGTTATCAGGACAAAGCTTTCTTT. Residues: CASSYQDKAFF.

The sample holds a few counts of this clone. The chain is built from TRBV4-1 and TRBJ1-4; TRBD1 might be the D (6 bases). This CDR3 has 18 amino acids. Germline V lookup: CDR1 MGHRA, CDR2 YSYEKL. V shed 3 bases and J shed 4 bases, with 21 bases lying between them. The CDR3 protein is CASSQTWLGQRDNEKLFF. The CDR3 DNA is TGCGCCAGCAGCCAGACCTGGCTAGGACAGCGAGATAATGAAAAACTGTTTTTT.

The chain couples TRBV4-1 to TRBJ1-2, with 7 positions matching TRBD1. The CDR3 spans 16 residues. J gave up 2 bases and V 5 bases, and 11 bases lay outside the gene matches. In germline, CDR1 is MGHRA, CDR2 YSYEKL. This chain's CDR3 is CASSSQPGTANYGYTF. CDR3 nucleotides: TGCGCCAGCAGCTCTCAACCCGGGACAGCGAACTATGGCTACACCTTC.

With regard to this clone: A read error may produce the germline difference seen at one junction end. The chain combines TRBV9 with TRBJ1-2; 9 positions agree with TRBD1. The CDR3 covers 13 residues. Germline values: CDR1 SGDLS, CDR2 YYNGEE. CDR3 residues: CASNVQGAVGYTF. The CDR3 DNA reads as TGTGCCAGCAACGTACAGGGGGCTGTAGGCTACACCTTC.

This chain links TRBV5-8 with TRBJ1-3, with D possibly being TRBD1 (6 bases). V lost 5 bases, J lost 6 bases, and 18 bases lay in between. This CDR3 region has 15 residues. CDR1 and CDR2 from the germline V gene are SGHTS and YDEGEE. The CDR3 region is CASRTGGRRENTIYF. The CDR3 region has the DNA TGTGCCAGCAGAACCGGGGGGCGCAGGGAAAACACCATATATTTT. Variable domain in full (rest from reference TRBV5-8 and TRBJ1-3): EAGVTQSPTHLIKTRGQQATLRCSPISGHTSVYWYQQALGLGLQFLLWYDEGEERNRGNFPPRFSGRQFPNYSSELNVNALELEDSALYLCASRTGGRRENTIYFGEGSWLTVV.

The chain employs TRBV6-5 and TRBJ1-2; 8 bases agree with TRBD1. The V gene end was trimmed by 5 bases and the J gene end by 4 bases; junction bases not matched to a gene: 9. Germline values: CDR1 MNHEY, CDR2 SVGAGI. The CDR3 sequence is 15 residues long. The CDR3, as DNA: TGTGCCAGCAGTCCCCGGACAGGGACAGGCTATGGCTACACCTTC. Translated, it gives CASSPRTGTGYGYTF.

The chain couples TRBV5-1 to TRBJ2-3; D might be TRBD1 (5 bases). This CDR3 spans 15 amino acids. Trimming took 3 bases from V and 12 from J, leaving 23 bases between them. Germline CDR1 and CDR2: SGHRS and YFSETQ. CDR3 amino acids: CASSWQGGTTQVQYF. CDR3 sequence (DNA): TGCGCCAGCAGCTGGCAGGGTGGAACCACTCAGGTTCAGTATTTT.

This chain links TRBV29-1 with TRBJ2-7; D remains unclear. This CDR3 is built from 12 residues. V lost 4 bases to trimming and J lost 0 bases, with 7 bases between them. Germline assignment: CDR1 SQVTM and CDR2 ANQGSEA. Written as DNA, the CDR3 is TGCAGCGTTGCGACGGGCTCCTACGAGCAGTACTTC. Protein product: CSVATGSYEQYF.

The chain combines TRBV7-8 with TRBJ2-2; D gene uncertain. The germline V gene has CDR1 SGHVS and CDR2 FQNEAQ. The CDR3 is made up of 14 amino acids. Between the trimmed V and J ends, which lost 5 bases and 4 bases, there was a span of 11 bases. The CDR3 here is CASSPPPSTGELFF. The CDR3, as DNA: TGTGCCAGCAGCCCGCCGCCGAGCACCGGGGAGCTGTTTTTT.

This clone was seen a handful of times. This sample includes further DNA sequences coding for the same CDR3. CDR3 sequence (DNA): TGTGCCAGCAGCCGAGACAGGGACACTGAAGCTTTCTTT. Residues: CASSRDRDTEAFF. The gene calls are TRBV7-3 and TRBJ1-1; 7 nucleotides agree with TRBD1. Germline CDR1 reads SGHTA; CDR2 reads FQGTGA. The CDR3 has 13 residues. V trimming: 5 bases; J trimming: 3 bases; junction bases outside the gene matches: 3.

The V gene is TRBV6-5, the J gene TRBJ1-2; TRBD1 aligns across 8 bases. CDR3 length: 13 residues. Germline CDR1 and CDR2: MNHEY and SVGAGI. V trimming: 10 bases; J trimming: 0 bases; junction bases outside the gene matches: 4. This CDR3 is CATRTGTNYGYTF. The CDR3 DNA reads TGTGCCACCCGGACAGGGACTAACTATGGCTACACCTTC.

The CDR3 DNA follows: TGTGCCAGCAGCGTAGCGAACAGCCAGTCACCGTCCCATGGCTACACCTTC. It encodes CASSVANSQSPSHGYTF. The chain employs TRBV9 and TRBJ1-2, with D unresolved. The ends were cut back, 0 bases at V and 6 bases at J, with 21 bases in the middle. Germline V gene lookup returns CDR1 SGDLS and CDR2 YYNGEE. This CDR3 has 17 residues.

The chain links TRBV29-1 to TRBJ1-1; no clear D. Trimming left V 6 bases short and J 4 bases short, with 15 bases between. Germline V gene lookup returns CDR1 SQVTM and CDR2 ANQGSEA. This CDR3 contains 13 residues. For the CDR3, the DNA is TGCAGCGTCCCTCGGAGCGGGAGCACTGAAGCTTTCTTT. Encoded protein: CSVPRSGSTEAFF.

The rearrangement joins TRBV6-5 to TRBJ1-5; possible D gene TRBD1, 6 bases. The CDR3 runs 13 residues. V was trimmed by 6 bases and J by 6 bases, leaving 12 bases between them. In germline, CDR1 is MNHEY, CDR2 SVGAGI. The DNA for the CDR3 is TGTGCCAGCAGACAGGGAAGGTCTCAGCCCCAGCATTTT. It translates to CASRQGRSQPQHF.

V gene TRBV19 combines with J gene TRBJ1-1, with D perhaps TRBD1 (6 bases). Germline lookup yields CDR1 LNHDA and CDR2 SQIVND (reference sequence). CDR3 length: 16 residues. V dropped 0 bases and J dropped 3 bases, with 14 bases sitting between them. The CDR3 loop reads CASSIDDKGGHTEAFF. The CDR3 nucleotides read TGTGCCAGTAGTATAGATGACAAAGGGGGACACACTGAAGCTTTCTTT.

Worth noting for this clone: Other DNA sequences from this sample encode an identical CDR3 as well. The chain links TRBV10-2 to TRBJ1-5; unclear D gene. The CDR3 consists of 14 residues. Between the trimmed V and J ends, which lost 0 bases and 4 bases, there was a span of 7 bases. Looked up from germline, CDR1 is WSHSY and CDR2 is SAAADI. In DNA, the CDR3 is TGCGCCAGCAGTGAGTCCGGCGGAAATCAGCCCCAGCATTTT. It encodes CASSESGGNQPQHF.

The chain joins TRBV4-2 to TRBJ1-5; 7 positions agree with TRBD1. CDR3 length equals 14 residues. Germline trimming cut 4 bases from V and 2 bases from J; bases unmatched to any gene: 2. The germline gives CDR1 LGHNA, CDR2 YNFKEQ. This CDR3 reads CASSRGQGNQPQHF. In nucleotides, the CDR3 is TGTGCCAGCAGCCGCGGACAGGGCAATCAGCCCCAGCATTTT.

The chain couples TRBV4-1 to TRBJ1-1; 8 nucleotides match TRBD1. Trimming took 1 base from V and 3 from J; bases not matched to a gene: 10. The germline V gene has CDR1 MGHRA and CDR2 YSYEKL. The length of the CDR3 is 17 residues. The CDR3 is CASSQALTGGTHTEAFF. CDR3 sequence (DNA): TGCGCCAGCAGCCAAGCCTTAACAGGGGGAACGCACACTGAAGCTTTCTTT.

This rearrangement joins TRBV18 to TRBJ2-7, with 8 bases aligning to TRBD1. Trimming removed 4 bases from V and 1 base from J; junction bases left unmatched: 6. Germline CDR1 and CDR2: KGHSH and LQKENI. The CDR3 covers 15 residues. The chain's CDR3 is CASSLVDRGSYEQYF. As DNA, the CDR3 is TGTGCCAGCTCACTTGTCGACAGGGGTTCCTACGAGCAGTACTTC.

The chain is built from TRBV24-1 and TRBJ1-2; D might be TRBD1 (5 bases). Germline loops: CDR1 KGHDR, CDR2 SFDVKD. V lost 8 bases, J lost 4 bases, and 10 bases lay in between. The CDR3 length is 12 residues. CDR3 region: CATTTAPYGYTF. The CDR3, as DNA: TGTGCCACCACGACAGCCCCCTATGGCTACACCTTC.

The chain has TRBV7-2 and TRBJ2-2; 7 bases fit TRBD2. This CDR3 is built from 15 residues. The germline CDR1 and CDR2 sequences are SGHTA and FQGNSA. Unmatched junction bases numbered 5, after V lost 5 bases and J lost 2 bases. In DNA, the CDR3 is TGTGCCAGCAGCCAGGGACTACCAAACACCGGGGAGCTGTTTTTT. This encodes CASSQGLPNTGELFF.

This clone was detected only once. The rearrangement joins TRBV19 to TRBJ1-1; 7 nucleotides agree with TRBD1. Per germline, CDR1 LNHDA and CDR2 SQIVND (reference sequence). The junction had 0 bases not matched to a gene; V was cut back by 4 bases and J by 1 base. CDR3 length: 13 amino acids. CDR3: CASSRDRNTEAFF. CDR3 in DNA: TGTGCCAGTAGTAGGGACAGGAACACTGAAGCTTTCTTT.